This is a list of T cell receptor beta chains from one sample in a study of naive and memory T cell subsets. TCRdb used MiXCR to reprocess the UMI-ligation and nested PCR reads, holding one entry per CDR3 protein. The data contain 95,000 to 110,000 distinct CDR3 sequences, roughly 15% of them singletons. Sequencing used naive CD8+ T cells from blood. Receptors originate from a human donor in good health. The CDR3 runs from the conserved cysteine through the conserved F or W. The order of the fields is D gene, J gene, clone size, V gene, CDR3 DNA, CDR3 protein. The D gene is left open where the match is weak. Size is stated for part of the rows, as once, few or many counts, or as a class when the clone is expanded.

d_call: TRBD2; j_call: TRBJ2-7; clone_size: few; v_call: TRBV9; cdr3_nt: TGTGCCAGCAGCGTCGCCGGGACTAGCTCCTACGAGCAGTACTTC; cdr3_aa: CASSVAGTSSYEQYF
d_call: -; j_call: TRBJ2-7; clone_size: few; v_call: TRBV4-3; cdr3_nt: TGCGCCAGCAGCTATGGGACATTAACAAACCTTTACGAGCAGTACTTC; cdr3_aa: CASSYGTLTNLYEQYF
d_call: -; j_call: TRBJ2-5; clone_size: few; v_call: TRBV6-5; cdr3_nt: TGTGCCAGCAGTTACAAATTCAAGGCAGGGGCGGGCGAGACCCAGTACTTC; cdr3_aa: CASSYKFKAGAGETQYF
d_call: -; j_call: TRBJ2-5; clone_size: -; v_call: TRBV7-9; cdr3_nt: TGTGCCAGCAGCCCCCCACACGGGGATCAAGAGACCCAGTACTTC; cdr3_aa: CASSPPHGDQETQYF
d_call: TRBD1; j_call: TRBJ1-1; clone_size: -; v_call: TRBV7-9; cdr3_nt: TGTGCCAGCAGCCCCCCGACAGGGCGGTACACTGAAGCTTTCTTT; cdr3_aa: CASSPPTGRYTEAFF
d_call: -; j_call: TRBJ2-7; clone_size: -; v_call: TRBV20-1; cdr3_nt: TGCAGTGCTAGCTCCACACCGGTTTACGAGCAGTACTTC; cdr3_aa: CSASSTPVYEQYF
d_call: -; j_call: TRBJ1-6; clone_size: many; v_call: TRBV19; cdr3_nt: TGTGCCAGTAGTACGACAGTTGATTCACCCCTCCACTTT; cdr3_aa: CASSTTVDSPLHF
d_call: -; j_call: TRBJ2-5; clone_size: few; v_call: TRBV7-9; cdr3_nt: TGTGCCAGCAGCCCGGGGACCCGAGAGACCCAGTACTTC; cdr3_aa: CASSPGTRETQYF
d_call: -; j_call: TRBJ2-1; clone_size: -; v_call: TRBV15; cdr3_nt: TGTGCCACCGGAGGTGAAGTTTCTGGCAATGAGCAGTTCTTC; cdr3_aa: CATGGEVSGNEQFF
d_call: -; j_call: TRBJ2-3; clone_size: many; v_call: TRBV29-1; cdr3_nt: TGCAGCGTTGAAGAGGGATGGCACAGGGTCGTCACAGATACGCAGTATTTT; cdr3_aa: CSVEEGWHRVVTDTQYF
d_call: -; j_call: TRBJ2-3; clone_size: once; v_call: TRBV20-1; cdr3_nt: TGCAGTGCTGAGAGCCTAACCACAGATACGCAGTATTTT; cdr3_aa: CSAESLTTDTQYF
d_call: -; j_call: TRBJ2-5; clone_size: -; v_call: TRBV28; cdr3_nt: TGTGCCAGCAATACGGGACTGGAAGAGACCCAGTACTTC; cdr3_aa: CASNTGLEETQYF
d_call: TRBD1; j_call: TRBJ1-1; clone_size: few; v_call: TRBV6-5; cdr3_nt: TGTGCCAGCGGACCGACAGGGATGTTTACTGAAGCTTTCTTT; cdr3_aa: CASGPTGMFTEAFF
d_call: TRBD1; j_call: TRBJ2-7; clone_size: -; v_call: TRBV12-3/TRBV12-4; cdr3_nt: TGTGCCAGCAGTTTAGCCGGGACAGGGTACGAGCAGTACTTC; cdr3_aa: CASSLAGTGYEQYF
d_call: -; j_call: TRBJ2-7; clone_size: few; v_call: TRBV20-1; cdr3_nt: TGCAGTGCTAGATATTCAGGGTGGGAGCAGTACTTC; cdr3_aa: CSARYSGWEQYF
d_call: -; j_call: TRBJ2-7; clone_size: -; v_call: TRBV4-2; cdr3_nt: TGTGCCAGCAGCCAAGGACGGTACTACGAGCAGTACTTC; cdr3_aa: CASSQGRYYEQYF
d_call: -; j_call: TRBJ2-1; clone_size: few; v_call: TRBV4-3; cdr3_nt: TGCGCCAGCAGCCAAGATCGGGCGGGGAGCTCCTACAATGAGCAGTTCTTC; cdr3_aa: CASSQDRAGSSYNEQFF
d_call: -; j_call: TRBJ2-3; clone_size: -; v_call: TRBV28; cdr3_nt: TGTGCCAGCAGTTTCTCCAGGGGAGACGGCACAGATACGCAGTATTTT; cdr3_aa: CASSFSRGDGTDTQYF
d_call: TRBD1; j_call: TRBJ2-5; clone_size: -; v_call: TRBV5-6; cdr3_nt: TGTGCCAGCAGCTTCGCCGGGACAGGGGCCGAGACCCAGTACTTC; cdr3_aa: CASSFAGTGAETQYF
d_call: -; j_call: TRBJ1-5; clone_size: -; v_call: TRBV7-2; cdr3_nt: TGTGCCAGCAGCTTAGAGACACTTAGCAATCAGCCCCAGCATTTT; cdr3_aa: CASSLETLSNQPQHF
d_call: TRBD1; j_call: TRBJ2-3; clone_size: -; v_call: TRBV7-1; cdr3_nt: TGTGCCAGCAGCCCCTCGGGGACAGGGCCCCTCGATACGCAGTATTTT; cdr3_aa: CASSPSGTGPLDTQYF
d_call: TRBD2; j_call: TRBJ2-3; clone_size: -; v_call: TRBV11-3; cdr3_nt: TGTGCCAGCAGCCACCATAGCGGGGGGGCCGACACAGATACGCAGTATTTT; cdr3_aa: CASSHHSGGADTDTQYF
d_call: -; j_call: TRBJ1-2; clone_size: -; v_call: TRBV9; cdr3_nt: TGTGCCAGCAGTAACAGCTATGGCTACACCTTC; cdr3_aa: CASSNSYGYTF
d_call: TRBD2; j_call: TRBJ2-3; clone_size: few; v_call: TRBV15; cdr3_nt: TGTGCCACCAGCCCGGGACTAGCGGACCTCACAGATACGCAGTATTTT; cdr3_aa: CATSPGLADLTDTQYF
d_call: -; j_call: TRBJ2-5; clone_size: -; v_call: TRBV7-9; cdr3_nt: TGTGCCAGCAGCTTGGCAGGACGAGAAGAGACCCAGTACTTC; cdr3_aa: CASSLAGREETQYF
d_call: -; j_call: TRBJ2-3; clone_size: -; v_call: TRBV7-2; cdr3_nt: TGTGCCAGCACTACGGACACAGATACGCAGTATTTT; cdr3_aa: CASTTDTDTQYF
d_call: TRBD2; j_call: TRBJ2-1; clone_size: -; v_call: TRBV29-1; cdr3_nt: TGCAGCGTTGAACCCGGGGGGGACAATGAGCAGTTCTTC; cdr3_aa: CSVEPGGDNEQFF
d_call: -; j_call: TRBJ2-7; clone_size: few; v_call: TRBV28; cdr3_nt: TGTGCCAGCAGCCCGCTAGCGCTGAAAGCCTACGAGCAGTACTTC; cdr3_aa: CASSPLALKAYEQYF
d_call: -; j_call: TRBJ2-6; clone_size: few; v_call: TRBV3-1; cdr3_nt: TGTGCCAGCAGCCAAGAGAAGGGGGCGGGACCACGCGTCCTGACTTTC; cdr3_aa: CASSQEKGAGPRVLTF
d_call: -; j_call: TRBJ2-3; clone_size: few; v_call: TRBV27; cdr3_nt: TGTGCCAGCAGTTTATACTATAGCGGAGGGGCCGATACGCAGTATTTT; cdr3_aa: CASSLYYSGGADTQYF
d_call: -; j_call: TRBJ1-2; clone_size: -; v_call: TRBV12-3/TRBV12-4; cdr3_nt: TGTGCCAGCAGTTTTGCGGTCTTGGGTCGCACCTTC; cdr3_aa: CASSFAVLGRTF
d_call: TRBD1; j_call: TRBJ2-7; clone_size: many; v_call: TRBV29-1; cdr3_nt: TGCAGCGTAGTCCATCCGGGACAGGGCTACGAGCAGTACTTC; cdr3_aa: CSVVHPGQGYEQYF
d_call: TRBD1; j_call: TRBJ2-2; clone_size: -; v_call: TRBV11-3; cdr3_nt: TGTGCCAGCAGCCGGCCTAACGGACAGGCGGACACCGGGGAGCTGTTTTTT; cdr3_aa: CASSRPNGQADTGELFF
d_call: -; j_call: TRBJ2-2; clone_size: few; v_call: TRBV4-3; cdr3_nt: TGCGCCAGCAGCCACCACCCCCCGAGGGACTTAAACACCGGGGAGCTGTTTTTT; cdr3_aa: CASSHHPPRDLNTGELFF
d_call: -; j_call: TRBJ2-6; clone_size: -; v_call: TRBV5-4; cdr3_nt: TGTGCCAGCAGCTTAGACAGGTTTGGGGCCAACGTCCTGACTTTC; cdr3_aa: CASSLDRFGANVLTF
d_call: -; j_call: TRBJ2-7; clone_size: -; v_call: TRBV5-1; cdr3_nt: TGCGCCAGCAGCTTGGAATCAAGTAGCTACGAGCAGTACTTC; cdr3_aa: CASSLESSSYEQYF
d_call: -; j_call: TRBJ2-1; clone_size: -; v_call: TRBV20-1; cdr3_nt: TGCAGTGCTAGAGGACTCAGTTCCTACAATGAGCAGTTCTTC; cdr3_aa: CSARGLSSYNEQFF
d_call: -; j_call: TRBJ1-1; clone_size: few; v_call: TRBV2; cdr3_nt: TGTGCCAGCGATCAAGCTTTCTTT; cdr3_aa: CASDQAFF
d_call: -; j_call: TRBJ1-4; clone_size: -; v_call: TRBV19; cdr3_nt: TGTGCCAGTAGCCCCTGGAGTCCGGATGAAAAACTGTTTTTT; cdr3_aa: CASSPWSPDEKLFF
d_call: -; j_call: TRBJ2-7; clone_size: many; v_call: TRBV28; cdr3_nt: TGTGCCAGCAGTTTGTCAGACATTCGCCTCTCCTACGAGCAGTACTTC; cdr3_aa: CASSLSDIRLSYEQYF
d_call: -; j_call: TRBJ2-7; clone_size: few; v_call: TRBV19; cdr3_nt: TGTGCCAGTAGTATAGTTCTGCGGGCCTCCGAGCAGTACTTC; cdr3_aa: CASSIVLRASEQYF